A single sample is the source of the 9 T cell receptor beta chains below, sequenced in a study of human T cells and chemical hapten exposure. TCRdb re-called the RACE reads with MiXCR, one entry per CDR3 protein. The sample consists of 75,000 to 90,000 distinct CDR3 sequences, about 12% of them appearing once. Time point given: patch test 1, 2 weeks after DPC sensitization. Treatment of the sample: therapeutic diphenylcyclopropenone sensitization with weekly scalp DPC. Specimen: whole blood, collected in connection with sensitization to the hapten diphenylcyclopropenone (DPC). The receptors come from a woman aged 55-69 years with alopecia areata. Some clones in this sample may be carry-over from other donors' samples.

In this sample, this clonotype turned up a few times. The chain couples TRBV9 to TRBJ2-7; D is perhaps TRBD2 (6 bases). V lost 0 bases, J lost 7 bases, and 8 bases lay in between. Germline CDR1 reads SGDLS; CDR2 reads YYNGEE. This CDR3 spans 12 amino acids. The CDR3 spells CASSVVGGEQYF. The CDR3 DNA sequence: TGTGCCAGCAGCGTAGTCGGGGGAGAGCAGTACTTC.

This clonotype was counted at least ten times. V usage is TRBV7-6 and J usage is TRBJ2-1; 10 positions match TRBD1. Germline CDR1 reads SGHVS; CDR2 reads FNYEAQ. V dropped 6 bases and J dropped 3; count of bases not matched to a gene: 8. The CDR3 covers 16 residues. The CDR3 protein is CASSSRQGASYNEQFF. The CDR3, as DNA: TGTGCCAGCAGTTCAAGACAGGGGGCTAGCTACAATGAGCAGTTCTTC.

V usage is TRBV3-1 and J usage is TRBJ2-1, with 13 bases aligning to TRBD2. V shed 6 bases, J shed 8 bases, and the junction held 10 bases outside the gene matches. Germline V gene data show CDR1 as LGHDT and CDR2 as YNNKEL (reference sequence). The CDR3 contains 16 residues. CDR3 in amino acids: CASSYAGTSGAHEQFF. The CDR3 DNA reads as TGTGCCAGCAGTTATGCCGGGACTAGCGGGGCCCATGAGCAGTTCTTC.

This CDR3 reads CASSLDRVGGETQYF. The CDR3 region has the DNA TGTGCCAGCAGTCTGGACAGGGTAGGGGGAGAGACCCAGTACTTC. V usage is TRBV6-5 and J usage is TRBJ2-5; TRBD1 aligns across 8 bases. Germline V lookup: CDR1 MNHEY, CDR2 SVGAGI. Trimming removed 5 bases from V and 4 bases from J; junction bases left unmatched: 9. This CDR3 comprises 15 residues.

This clonotype was detected many times. The rearrangement uses TRBV20-1 and TRBJ1-6; no clear D gene. V was trimmed by 6 bases and J by 2 bases, leaving 11 bases between them. The CDR3 extends over 14 amino acids. Germline V gene sequence: CDR1 DFQATT, CDR2 SNEGSKA (reference sequence). In DNA form, the CDR3 reads TGCAGTGCCGGCGCGACGGCCTATAATTCACCCCTCCACTTT. This encodes CSAGATAYNSPLHF.

This clonotype has more than one count but fewer than ten. The V gene is TRBV29-1, the J gene TRBJ2-5; 8 nucleotides line up with TRBD2. Germline V gene sequence: CDR1 SQVTM, CDR2 ANQGSEA. V was pared by 1 base and J by 4 bases, with 2 bases of the junction left unmatched. This CDR3 has 13 residues. DNA of the CDR3: TGCAGCGTTGAAGGCGGGACTAGAGAGACCCAGTACTTC. It is translated as CSVEGGTRETQYF.

This clonotype was observed many times. The gene calls are TRBV2 and TRBJ2-5; TRBD2 agrees at 10 bases. CDR1 is SNHLY, CDR2 FYNNEI, per germline. V was pared by 7 bases and J by 2 bases, with 7 bases of the junction left unmatched. The CDR3 contains 15 residues. CDR3: CASTPQRGGQETQYF. Here the CDR3 DNA reads TGTGCCAGCACCCCCCAGCGGGGGGGACAAGAGACCCAGTACTTC.

This clonotype was found many times. The chain recombines TRBV3-1 with TRBJ2-5; D unclear. Germline CDR1 reads LGHDT; CDR2 reads YNNKEL (reference sequence). The V end was cut by 5 bases, the J end by 7 bases, with 8 bases between. The CDR3 extends over 11 amino acids. The CDR3 reads CASSSMRTQYF. The CDR3 DNA is TGTGCCAGCAGCTCAATGAGGACCCAGTACTTC.

The gene calls are TRBV5-4 and TRBJ2-2; no reliable D call. Germline assignment: CDR1 SGHNT and CDR2 YYREEE (reference sequence). Trimming left V 4 bases short and J 1 base short, with 5 bases between. This CDR3 is 13 amino acids long. The CDR3: CASSPENTGELFF. CDR3 sequence (DNA): TGTGCCAGCAGCCCCGAGAACACCGGGGAGCTGTTTTTT. Using reference TRBV5-4 and TRBJ2-2 for the parts outside the CDR3, the full variable domain is ETGVTQSPTHLIKTRGQQVTLRCSSQSGHNTVSWYQQALGQGPQFIFQYYREEENGRGNFPPRFSGLQFPNYSSELNVNALELDDSALYLCASSPENTGELFFGEGSRLTVL.